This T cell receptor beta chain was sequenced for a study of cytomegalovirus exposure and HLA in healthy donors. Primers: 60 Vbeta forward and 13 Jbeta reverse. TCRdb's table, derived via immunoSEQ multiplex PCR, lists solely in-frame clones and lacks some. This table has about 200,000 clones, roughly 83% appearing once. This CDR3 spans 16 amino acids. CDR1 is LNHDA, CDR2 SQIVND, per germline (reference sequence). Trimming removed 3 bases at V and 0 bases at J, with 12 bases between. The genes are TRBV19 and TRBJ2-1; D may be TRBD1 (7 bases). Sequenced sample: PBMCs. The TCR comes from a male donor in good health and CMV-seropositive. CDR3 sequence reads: CASSIWRDSSYNEQFF. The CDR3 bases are TGTGCCAGTAGTATTTGGCGGGACAGCTCCTACAATGAGCAGTTCTTC. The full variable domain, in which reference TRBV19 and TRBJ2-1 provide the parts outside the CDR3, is DGGITQSPKYLFRKEGQNVTLSCEQNLNHDAMYWYRQDPGQGLRLIYYSQIVNDFQKGDIAEGYSVSREKKESFPLTVTSAQKNPTAFYLCASSIWRDSSYNEQFFGPGTRLTVL.